The 5 T cell receptor beta chains reported below all come from one sample, sequenced in a study of shared clonotypes between healthy human individuals. Sequencing was performed with immunoSEQ multiplex PCR; in TCRdb, only in-frame clones are kept and a portion is missing. The sample comprises roughly 2 million clones, 90% to 96% of which are singletons, and roughly 0.13% rests with the top ten. The sequencing input was naive CD4+ T cells sorted from blood. Subset meaning: CD45RA+ positively selected. These receptors were obtained from a man younger than 35 in good health.

The rearrangement links TRBV7-2 to TRBJ2-5; 8 bases map to TRBD1. V lost 6 bases, J lost 4 bases, and 4 bases stayed unmatched. Germline lookup yields CDR1 SGHTA and CDR2 FQGNSA. This CDR3 contains 13 residues. The CDR3 sequence is CASRQGGRETQYF. CDR3 bases: TGTGCCAGCAGACAGGGGGGAAGAGAGACCCAGTACTTC.

This clone has only one observation. The chain combines TRBV5-8 with TRBJ2-2, with TRBD1 matching 7 bases. The CDR3 extends over 14 amino acids. The germline V gene encodes CDR1 SGHTS and CDR2 YDEGEE. V dropped 4 bases and J dropped 14; count of bases not matched to a gene: 14. This chain's CDR3 is CASSPGGGTDGLFF. As DNA, the CDR3 is TGTGCCAGCAGCCCGGGTGGTGGGACAGACGGACTGTTTTTT.

With respect to this clone: Other nucleotide sequences in the sample specify the same CDR3. The chain carries TRBV5-4 and TRBJ1-3; TRBD1 matches 7 bases. The J segment lost 4 bases and the V segment lost 1 base, leaving 2 bases of the junction unmatched. The CDR3 spans 14 residues. Germline CDR1 and CDR2: SGHNT and YYREEE (reference sequence). The CDR3 reads CASSLRGGGNTIYF. The CDR3, as DNA: TGTGCCAGCAGCTTGAGAGGGGGCGGAAACACCATATATTTT. Drawing the rest from reference TRBV5-4 and TRBJ1-3, the complete variable domain is ETGVTQSPTHLIKTRGQQVTLRCSSQSGHNTVSWYQQALGQGPQFIFQYYREEENGRGNFPPRFSGLQFPNYSSELNVNALELDDSALYLCASSLRGGGNTIYFGEGSWLTVV.

This rearrangement joins TRBV7-9 to TRBJ1-4, with TRBD1 identical over 8 bases. With 6 bases clipped from V and 7 bases from J, the junction kept 10 bases outside the gene matches. This CDR3 has 15 amino acids. Germline values: CDR1 SEHNR, CDR2 FQNEAQ (reference sequence). CDR3 DNA sequence: TGTGCCAGCAGTTTCCGACAGGGGATAAGTGAAAAACTGTTTTTT. Amino acid sequence: CASSFRQGISEKLFF.

CDR3 loop: CASSFPGGEQFF. The CDR3 coding sequence is TGTGCCAGCAGTTTCCCAGGGGGTGAGCAGTTCTTC. The V and J genes are TRBV6-5 and TRBJ2-1; 7 bases match TRBD1. Germline V gives CDR1 MNHEY, CDR2 SVGAGI. This CDR3 has 12 residues. Trimming cost V 4 bases and J 9 bases; bases outside gene matches: 3.